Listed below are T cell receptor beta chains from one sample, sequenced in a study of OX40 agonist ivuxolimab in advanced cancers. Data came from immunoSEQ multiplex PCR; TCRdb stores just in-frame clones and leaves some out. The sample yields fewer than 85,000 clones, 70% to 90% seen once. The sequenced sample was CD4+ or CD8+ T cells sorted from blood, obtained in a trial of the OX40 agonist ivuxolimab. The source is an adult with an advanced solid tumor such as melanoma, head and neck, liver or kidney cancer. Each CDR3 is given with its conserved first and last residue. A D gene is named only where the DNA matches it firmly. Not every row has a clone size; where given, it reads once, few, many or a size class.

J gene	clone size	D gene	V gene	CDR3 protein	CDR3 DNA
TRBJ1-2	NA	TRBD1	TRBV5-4	CASSAVARGLGYGYTF	TGTGCCAGCAGCGCGGTGGCCAGGGGGCTGGGGTATGGCTACACCTTC
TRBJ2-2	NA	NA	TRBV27	CASRQEGIIAGELFF	TGTGCCAGCCGACAGGAGGGAATCATCGCCGGGGAGCTGTTTTTT
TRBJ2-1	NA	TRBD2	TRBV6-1	CASSPGLAGHEQFF	TGTGCCAGCAGTCCTGGACTAGCGGGGCATGAGCAGTTCTTC
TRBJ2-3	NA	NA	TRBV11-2	CASSIRGGGTDTQYF	TGTGCCAGCAGTATCCGCGGGGGCGGCACAGATACGCAGTATTTT
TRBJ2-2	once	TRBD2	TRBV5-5	CASSLPSGTVANTGELFF	TGTGCCAGCAGCTTACCTAGCGGGACGGTTGCAAACACCGGGGAGCTGTTTTTT
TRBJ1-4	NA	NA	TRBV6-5	CASSYIDSNEKLFF	TGTGCCAGCAGTTACATCGACAGTAATGAAAAACTGTTTTTT
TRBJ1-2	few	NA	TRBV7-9	CASSLEGSGVVYGYTF	TGTGCCAGCAGCTTAGAGGGGTCAGGGGTAGTCTATGGCTACACCTTC
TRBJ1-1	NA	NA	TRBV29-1	CSVFIGVREEAFF	TGCAGCGTTTTTATCGGGGTCCGAGAAGAAGCTTTCTTT
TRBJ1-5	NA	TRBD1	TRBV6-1	CASSAQPGTASNQPQHF	TGTGCCAGCAGTGCCCAACCCGGGACAGCAAGCAATCAGCCCCAGCATTTT
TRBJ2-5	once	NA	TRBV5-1	CASSSVRGQREETQYF	TGCGCCAGCAGTTCTGTCAGGGGTCAGAGGGAAGAGACCCAGTACTTC
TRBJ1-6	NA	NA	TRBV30	CAWSGAGVNSPLHF	TGTGCCTGGAGTGGGGCAGGGGTTAATTCACCCCTCCACTTT
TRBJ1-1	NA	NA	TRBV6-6	CASSNPGATEAFF	TGTGCCAGCAGTAATCCAGGGGCCACTGAAGCTTTCTTT
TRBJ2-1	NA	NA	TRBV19	CASSIPQPRGEQFF	TGTGCCAGTAGTATACCCCAGCCCAGGGGTGAGCAGTTCTTC
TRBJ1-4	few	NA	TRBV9	CASSQLGSGEKLFF	TGTGCCAGCTCGCAACTGGGATCAGGGGAAAAACTGTTTTTT
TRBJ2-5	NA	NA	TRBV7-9	CASSLDLASAQETQYF	TGTGCCAGCAGCTTAGATTTGGCTAGCGCACAAGAGACCCAGTACTTC
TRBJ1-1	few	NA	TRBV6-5	CASPCRKRMNTEAFF	TGTGCCAGCCCGTGCAGGAAGAGAATGAACACTGAAGCTTTCTTT
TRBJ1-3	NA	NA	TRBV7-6	CASSPSWGARNTIYF	TGTGCCAGCAGCCCCTCTTGGGGGGCAAGAAACACCATATATTTT
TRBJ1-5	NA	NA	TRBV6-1	CASSEINRGNQPQHF	TGTGCCAGCAGTGAAATAAACCGGGGCAATCAGCCCCAGCATTTT
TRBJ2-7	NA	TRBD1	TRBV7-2	CASSPGGTGGGEQYF	TGTGCCAGCAGCCCAGGGGGGACAGGTGGGGGCGAGCAGTACTTC
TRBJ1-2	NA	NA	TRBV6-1	CASSEDRNYGYTF	TGTGCCAGCAGTGAAGACAGGAACTATGGCTACACCTTC
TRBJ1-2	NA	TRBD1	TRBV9	CASTRTGEGYTF	TGTGCCAGCACCAGGACAGGCGAAGGCTACACCTTC
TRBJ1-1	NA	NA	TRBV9	CASSVEAGTGTEAFF	TGTGCCAGCAGCGTAGAGGCAGGGACGGGCACTGAAGCTTTCTTT
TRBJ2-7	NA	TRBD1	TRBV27	CASRGTGIPWAYEQYF	TGTGCCAGCAGAGGGACAGGGATCCCCTGGGCCTACGAGCAGTACTTC
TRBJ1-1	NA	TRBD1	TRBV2	CASSVEVGTGGDGSGLTEAFF	TGTGCCAGCAGTGTGGAAGTAGGGACAGGGGGCGACGGTTCTGGCCTCACTGAAGCTTTCTTT
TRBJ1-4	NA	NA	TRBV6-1	CASSDAPHGGEKLFF	TGTGCCAGCAGCGATGCCCCCCACGGCGGGGAAAAACTGTTTTTT
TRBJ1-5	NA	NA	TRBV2	CASMDSNQPQHF	TGTGCCAGTATGGATAGCAATCAGCCCCAGCATTTT
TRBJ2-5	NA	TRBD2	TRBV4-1	CASSPMGLSKETQYF	TGCGCCAGCAGCCCAATGGGACTATCTAAAGAGACCCAGTACTTC
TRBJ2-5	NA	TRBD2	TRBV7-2	CASSLAPPSGETQYF	TGTGCCAGCAGCTTAGCCCCTCCTAGCGGAGAGACCCAGTACTTC
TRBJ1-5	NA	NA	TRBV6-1	CASRQGRNSNQPQHF	TGTGCCAGCAGACAGGGACGAAACAGCAATCAGCCCCAGCATTTT
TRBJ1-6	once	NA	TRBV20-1	CSARGSEGIHF	TGCAGTGCTAGAGGGAGTGAGGGGATCCACTTT
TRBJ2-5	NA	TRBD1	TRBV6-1	CASSEGDSRETQYF	TGTGCCAGCAGTGAAGGGGACAGCCGAGAGACCCAGTACTTC